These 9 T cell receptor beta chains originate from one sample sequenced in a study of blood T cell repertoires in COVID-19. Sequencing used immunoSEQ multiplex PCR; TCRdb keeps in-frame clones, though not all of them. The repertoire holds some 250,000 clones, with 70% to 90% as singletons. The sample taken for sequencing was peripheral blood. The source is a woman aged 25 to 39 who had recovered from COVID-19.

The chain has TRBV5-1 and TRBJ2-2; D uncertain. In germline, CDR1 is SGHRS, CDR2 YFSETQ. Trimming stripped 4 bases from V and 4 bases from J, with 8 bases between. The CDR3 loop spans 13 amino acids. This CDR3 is CASSPLFTGELFF. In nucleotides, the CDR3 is TGCGCCAGCAGCCCCTTATTCACCGGGGAGCTGTTTTTT.

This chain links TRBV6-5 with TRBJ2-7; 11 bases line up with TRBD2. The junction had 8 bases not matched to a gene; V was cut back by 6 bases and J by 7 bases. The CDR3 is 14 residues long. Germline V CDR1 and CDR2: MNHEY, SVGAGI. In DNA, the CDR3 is TGTGCCAGCAGGTATAGCGGGGGGGCTCGGGAGCAGTACTTC. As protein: CASRYSGGAREQYF.

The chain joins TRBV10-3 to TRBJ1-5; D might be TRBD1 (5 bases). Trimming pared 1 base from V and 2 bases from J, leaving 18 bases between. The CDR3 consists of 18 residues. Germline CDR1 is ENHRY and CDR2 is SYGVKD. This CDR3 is CAISEFHLTEGGNQPQHF. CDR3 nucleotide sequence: TGTGCCATCAGTGAGTTCCATTTGACAGAAGGTGGCAATCAGCCCCAGCATTTT.

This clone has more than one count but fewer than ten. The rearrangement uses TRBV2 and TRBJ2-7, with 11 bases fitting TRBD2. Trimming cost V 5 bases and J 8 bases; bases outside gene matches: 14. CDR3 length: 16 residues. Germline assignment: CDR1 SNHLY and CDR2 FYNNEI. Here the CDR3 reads CASSSLSGGVSGKQYF. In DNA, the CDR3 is TGTGCCAGCAGTTCGCTTAGCGGGGGGGTATCTGGGAAGCAGTACTTC.

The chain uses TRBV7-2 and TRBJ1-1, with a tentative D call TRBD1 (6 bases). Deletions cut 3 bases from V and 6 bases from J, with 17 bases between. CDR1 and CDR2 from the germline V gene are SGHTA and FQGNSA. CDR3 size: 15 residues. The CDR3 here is CASSLNGGAVAEAFF. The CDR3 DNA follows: TGTGCCAGCAGCTTGAATGGGGGGGCAGTGGCTGAAGCTTTCTTT.

CDR3 amino acids: CASSPTQGADTEAFF. The DNA of the CDR3 is TGTGCCAGCTCACCCACACAGGGCGCGGACACTGAAGCTTTCTTT. The chain links TRBV18 to TRBJ1-1; maybe TRBD1 (6 bases). Trimming cost V 3 bases and J 3 bases, with 14 bases left between them. In germline, CDR1 is KGHSH, CDR2 LQKENI. The CDR3 is made up of 15 amino acids.

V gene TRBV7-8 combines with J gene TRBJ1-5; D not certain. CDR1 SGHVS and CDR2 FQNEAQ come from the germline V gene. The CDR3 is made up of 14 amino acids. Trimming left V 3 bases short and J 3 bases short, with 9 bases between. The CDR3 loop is CASSLSRFNQPQHF. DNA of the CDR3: TGTGCCAGCAGCTTGTCCAGGTTCAATCAGCCCCAGCATTTT. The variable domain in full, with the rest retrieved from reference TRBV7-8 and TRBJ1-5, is GAGVSQSPRYKVAKRGQDVALRCDPISGHVSLFWYQQALGQGPEFLTYFQNEAQLDKSGLPSDRFFAERPEGSVSTLKIQRTQQEDSAVYLCASSLSRFNQPQHFGDGTRLSIL.

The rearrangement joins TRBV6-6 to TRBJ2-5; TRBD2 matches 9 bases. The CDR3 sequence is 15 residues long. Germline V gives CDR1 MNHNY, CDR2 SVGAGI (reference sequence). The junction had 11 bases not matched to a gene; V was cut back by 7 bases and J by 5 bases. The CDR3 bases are TGTGCCAGCAACCCCGTGGGCGGGGGGGCGGAGACCCAGTACTTC. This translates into CASNPVGGGAETQYF.

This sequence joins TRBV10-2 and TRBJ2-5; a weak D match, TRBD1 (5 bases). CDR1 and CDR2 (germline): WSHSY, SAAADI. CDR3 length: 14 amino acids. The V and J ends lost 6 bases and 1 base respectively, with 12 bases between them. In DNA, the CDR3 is TGCGCCAGCAGGGAAGTGACAGCCCAAGAGACCCAGTACTTC. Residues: CASREVTAQETQYF.